The source of this T cell receptor beta chain is a study of control samples from healthy donors and cancer patients. Some clones are missing from TCRdb's copy, which holds only in-frame ones; the method was immunoSEQ multiplex PCR. The sample carries about 410,000 clones, over 75% recorded once. The CDR3 loop spans 18 amino acids. The germline V gene encodes CDR1 SGDLS and CDR2 YYNGEE. V was clipped by 4 bases and J by 3 bases, with 23 bases between them. Sequenced material: PBMCs. The rearrangement joins TRBV9 to TRBJ2-1; weak D call: TRBD2 (5 bases). The TCR originated in a man aged 40-55 years with head and neck cancer. In nucleotides, the CDR3 is TGTGCCAGCAGCTCCGAATATGGCGGCCGGAGGAGCTACAATGAGCAGTTCTTC. This translates into CASSSEYGGRRSYNEQFF.